The clone carrying this T cell receptor (beta chain) was counted only a few times. Its antigen is unidentified. The data were obtained in a study of identical twins. General study results and limits: Insertion counts were lower in abundant cord blood beta clonotypes, a trend that memory repertoires did not show. Beta out-of-frame sequences displayed a weaker excess of sharing between twins. The models systematically underestimated how much out-of-frame TCR alpha was shared in monozygotic twins. Conclusions were drawn cross-sectionally by statistical analysis, without following the same donors.

The CDR3 has 15 residues. Germline loops: CDR1 SGHTS, CDR2 YDEGEE. Trimming shortened V by 0 bases and J by 3 bases, and 13 bases separated the two germline ends. TCRdb ran MiXCR on the 5' RACE reads and lists one entry per CDR3 protein. The repertoire holds 1.5 million to 2 million distinct CDR3 sequences, less than 35% seen once, with approximately 0.29% in the top ten. This receptor was taken from a newborn girl in good health. The chain has TRBV5-8 and TRBJ2-7; D call uncertain. Sequencing was done on a sample of cord blood. The CDR3 DNA sequence: TGTGCCAGCAGCTTGGTAGTCTCGGTCGGCTACGAGCAGTACTTC. This translates into CASSLVVSVGYEQYF.